This T cell receptor (beta chain) emerged from a study of blood T cell repertoires in COVID-19. Study at large: Spain, Italy and the United States supplied samples that represented acute and convalescent COVID-19.

V was shortened by 6 bases and J by 6 bases, with 12 bases between the two germline ends. The CDR3 is made up of 14 amino acids. CDR1 and CDR2 (germline): MNHEY, SVGAGI. The data were produced by immunoSEQ multiplex PCR, yet TCRdb's version contains in-frame clones alone and is incomplete. The sample includes around 33,000 clones, roughly three quarters of them seen just once. The receptor comes from a human donor in a cohort sampled during active COVID-19. The material sequenced was peripheral blood. The chain employs TRBV6-5 and TRBJ1-6, with D possibly TRBD1 on 5 matching bases. Here the CDR3 DNA reads TGTGCCAGCAGGGAGAGGGGAGGTAATTCACCCCTCCACTTT. This sequence encodes CASRERGGNSPLHF.